Listed below are T cell receptor beta chains from one sample, sequenced in a study of human T cells and chemical hapten exposure. TCRdb processed the RACE reads anew with MiXCR; each CDR3 protein has one entry. The table records 280,000 or so distinct CDR3 sequences, over 7.5% of them present only once. The sample in question was whole blood, obtained in connection with sensitization to the hapten diphenylcyclopropenone (DPC). Every receptor here comes from a man aged 18 to 30 with alopecia areata. Some clones in this sample may be carry-over from other donors' samples. The CDR3 runs from the conserved cysteine through the conserved F or W. The order of the fields is J gene, V gene, clone size, CDR3 protein. Rows may omit the clone size; those that give it use once, few, many or a size class.

TRBJ1-4	TRBV2	few	CASSAQGSTNEKLFF
TRBJ1-2	TRBV5-1	NA	CASRTDRDRNYGYTF
TRBJ1-5	TRBV6-6	few	CASSPIRGGNQPQHF
TRBJ2-7	TRBV20-1	many	CSAEDKADEQYF
TRBJ2-1	TRBV4-3	few	CASSQDAAFGEQFF
TRBJ1-2	TRBV7-2	many	CASSLDSGNYGYTF
TRBJ2-3	TRBV6-6	NA	CASGNGAWTDTQYF
TRBJ1-6	TRBV15	NA	CATSRGQLNSPLHF
TRBJ1-1	TRBV9	NA	CASSVDRRAGYTEAFF
TRBJ1-6	TRBV5-1	few	CASSGDRANSPLHF
TRBJ1-3	TRBV11-2	NA	CASSPRMGERAYF
TRBJ1-2	TRBV3-1	NA	CASSADRSYGYTF
TRBJ1-1	TRBV29-1	many	CSVSLTAQKSAIEAFF
TRBJ2-1	TRBV24-1	NA	CVTSDAGQGNYEQFF
TRBJ2-3	TRBV5-1	many	CASSLNRGPVDTQYF
TRBJ1-5	TRBV6-2/TRBV6-3	NA	CASSYGRGVGNQPQHF
TRBJ1-3	TRBV6-4	NA	CASRPGPESGNTIYF
TRBJ1-5	TRBV28	many	CASSSRTVYNQPQHF
TRBJ2-5	TRBV29-1	NA	CSVGTDWDQETQYF
TRBJ2-5	TRBV9	many	CASSVGGLAGAPQETQYF
TRBJ1-2	TRBV29-1	NA	CSGKDSLNYGYTF
TRBJ1-2	TRBV27	many	CASSSTRGLGYTF
TRBJ2-5	TRBV7-2	NA	CASSREGTSEETQYF
TRBJ1-1	TRBV28	many	CASSSAALGTEAFF
TRBJ1-1	TRBV28	NA	CASSSTYEEAFF
TRBJ2-1	TRBV10-3	few	CAISGGGIAYNEQFF
TRBJ1-1	TRBV29-1	NA	CSVHTGQRTEAFF
TRBJ2-5	TRBV6-6	few	CASSSQTGDRDGETQYF
TRBJ1-5	TRBV4-1	NA	CASSQSSQGHQPQHF
TRBJ1-2	TRBV7-2	few	CASSFPLQNYGYTF